Listed below are T cell receptor beta chains from one sample, sequenced in a study of T cell responses to AZD1222 COVID-19 vaccine. Profiling relied on immunoSEQ multiplex PCR, and the TCRdb table lists in-frame clones only, not all of them. The sample lists fewer than 75,000 clones; around nine tenths were seen once. Sequenced here: peripheral blood, sampled 28 days after the second dose of the MenACWY control vaccine. The receptors shown here come from an adult who received the MenACWY meningococcal vaccine as a control. CDR3s include the opening cysteine and the closing phenylalanine or tryptophan.

TRBV19 CASSPDPLETQYF
TRBV6-2/TRBV6-3 CASSLRQGGNQPQHF
TRBV27 CASSFMELAGGEGSYNEQFF
TRBV29-1 CSVETFRTGEKYVGIF
TRBV25-1 CASSSFHEQFF
TRBV28 CASSPGKGWRGYTF
TRBV7-9 CASSLGTVNTEAFF
TRBV6-5 CASTRGGGPLYGYTF
TRBV19 CASSPRTGNSNQPQHF
TRBV10-3 CATNGDTEAFF
TRBV6-5 CASSSGRAGINEQFF
TRBV7-3 CASSLEREYRYEQYF
TRBV6-6 CASSYGGTNEQYF
TRBV7-8 CASSPRDRGPNEQFF
TRBV28 CASSLIQRGYNEQFF
TRBV5-1 CASKGTSGSTSTDTQYF
TRBV30 CAWCRDSGNTIYF
TRBV19 CASSFRTAVEPQHF
TRBV7-9 CTRSPGQGFEKLFF
TRBV6-1 CASSERGTGAEAFF
TRBV7-9 CASSQGGTQYF
TRBV3-1/TRBV3-2 CASSRDSLYGYTF
TRBV18 CASSPPGTEGAAFF
TRBV30 CAWSVWGGMNTEAFF
TRBV13 CASSFRSSGRLSTDTQYF
TRBV12-3/TRBV12-4 CASSLGTGGEQYF
TRBV7-9 CASSHPGTGDTGELFF
TRBV18 CASSPGPSSGEQYF
TRBV7-9 CASRYKTLIAYEQYF
TRBV27 CASSLTGRTDTQYF
TRBV10-2 CASSVGDSGNTIYF
TRBV11-3 CASSFPSGRETQYF
TRBV5-4 CASFLGGYSNYGYTF
TRBV10-1 CASSESGTDTQYF
TRBV7-8 CASSRNGNGYTF
TRBV19 CASSARGVAYSSYEQYF
TRBV6-5 CASSYRTVNPGNTIYF
TRBV18 CASSRSRGETDTQYF
TRBV19 CASSWLAGGEQFF
TRBV30 CASEAGGSNEQFF
TRBV5-1 CASSLGVGQPQHF
TRBV10-1 CASSGTDYEQYF
TRBV19 CASSPRQINQPQHF
TRBV18 CASSPPEDRIGNQPQHF
TRBV29-1 CSVESGSSYEQYF
TRBV11-2 CASTGQIENEQYF
TRBV27 CASSLSAGTTNEKLFF
TRBV29-1 CSAGGGLAKNIQYF
TRBV12-3/TRBV12-4 CASPLKGNTEAFF
TRBV5-1 CASRFGGVSTDTQYF
TRBV19 CASSSGRYTEAFF
TRBV29-1 CSVVPSGVAGLLSYEQYF
TRBV14 CASSQGDGYEQYF
TRBV7-9 CASSEGRDAEKLFF